The entry that follows covers one T cell receptor beta chain sequence. Its specificity is unknown. This CDR3 comprises 14 residues. The germline V gene has CDR1 SEHNR and CDR2 FQNEAQ (reference sequence). The V end lost 3 bases, the J end lost 5 bases, and 10 bases lay between the germline ends. This specimen comes from a study of shared clonotypes between healthy human individuals. Deep-level settings were used for running the assay. Profiled with immunoSEQ multiplex PCR; TCRdb holds only in-frame clones, not every one. The sample includes 1.5 million to 1.9 million clones, under 99% seen only once; the top ten take around 0.47%. Study-wide findings and caveats: Relative to memory subsets, naive subsets generally showed larger estimated richness. Sharing across a few donors was seen in about 5% of naive CD4 clonotypes.

Naive CD45RA+ and memory CD45RA-negative subsets were split from CD4+ cells. The receptor comes from a man aged 25-45 years in good health. The chain recombines TRBV7-9 with TRBJ2-2; D could derive from TRBD1 or TRBD2 (5 bases each). Sequences were obtained from naive CD4+ T cells sorted from blood. Subset given: CD45RA+ positively selected. CDR3 protein: CASSFGARTGELFF. As DNA, the CDR3 is TGTGCCAGCAGCTTCGGGGCCCGGACCGGGGAGCTGTTTTTT.